These 5 T cell receptor beta chains were sequenced from one sample in a study of T cell clonotyping in hematopoietic cell transplantation. TCRdb's copy holds only in-frame clones and misses some; the assay was immunoSEQ multiplex PCR. The table records about 7,000 clones, about 87% of them present only once. Sequenced material: PBMCs, taken 100 days after allogeneic stem cell transplant. Receptors were obtained from a male patient between 45 and 60 years old who had an allogeneic stem cell transplant from a related donor, so the T cells may come from the graft donor. Some clones in this sample may be carry-over from other donors' samples.

The count of this clone is one. The rearrangement uses TRBV28 and TRBJ2-3; the D call may be TRBD1 or TRBD2 (5 bases each). This CDR3 is built from 15 residues. Germline V gene sequence: CDR1 MDHEN, CDR2 SYDVKM. V lost 7 bases to trimming and J lost 6 bases, with 20 bases between them. In DNA, the CDR3 is TGTGCCAGCACCGCAGGGACGGGACCTGGGGATACGCAGTATTTT. Its translation is CASTAGTGPGDTQYF.

V is TRBV30 and J is TRBJ1-3; possibly TRBD1 for D (5 bases). Trimming shortened V by 2 bases and J by 0 bases, and 14 bases separated the two germline ends. The CDR3 has 16 residues. The germline V gene has CDR1 GTSNPN and CDR2 SVGIG (reference sequence). CDR3 sequence: CAWSTDSRFSGNTIYF. The CDR3 DNA sequence: TGTGCCTGGAGTACTGACAGTAGATTCTCTGGAAACACCATATATTTT.

The rearrangement uses TRBV2 and TRBJ2-7; 7 bases are a match to TRBD1. Germline trimming cut 4 bases from V and 3 bases from J; bases unmatched to any gene: 6. The CDR3 is 14 residues long. CDR1 is SNHLY, CDR2 FYNNEI, per germline. The CDR3 DNA reads TGTGCCAGCAGTGGAAACAGGGGCGTCTACGAGCAGTACGTC. Protein product: CASSGNRGVYEQYV.

The chain links TRBV25-1 to TRBJ2-4, with 8 bases matching TRBD1. The CDR3 loop spans 15 amino acids. V gave up 6 bases and J gave up 1 base; unmatched junction bases: 5. Germline loops: CDR1 MGHDK, CDR2 SYGVNS. CDR3 sequence: CASRETGDAKNIQYF. The CDR3 nucleotides read TGTGCCAGCAGGGAGACAGGGGATGCCAAAAACATTCAGTACTTC.

The chain recombines TRBV25-1 with TRBJ1-5; 7 nucleotides match TRBD1. Losses at the gene ends were 6 bases for V and 0 bases for J; bases not matched to a gene: 5. The CDR3 spans 15 residues. CDR1 and CDR2 from the germline V gene are MGHDK and SYGVNS. The CDR3 here is CASSPGQYSNQPQHF. CDR3 nucleotides: TGTGCCAGCAGCCCGGGACAGTATAGCAATCAGCCCCAGCATTTT.